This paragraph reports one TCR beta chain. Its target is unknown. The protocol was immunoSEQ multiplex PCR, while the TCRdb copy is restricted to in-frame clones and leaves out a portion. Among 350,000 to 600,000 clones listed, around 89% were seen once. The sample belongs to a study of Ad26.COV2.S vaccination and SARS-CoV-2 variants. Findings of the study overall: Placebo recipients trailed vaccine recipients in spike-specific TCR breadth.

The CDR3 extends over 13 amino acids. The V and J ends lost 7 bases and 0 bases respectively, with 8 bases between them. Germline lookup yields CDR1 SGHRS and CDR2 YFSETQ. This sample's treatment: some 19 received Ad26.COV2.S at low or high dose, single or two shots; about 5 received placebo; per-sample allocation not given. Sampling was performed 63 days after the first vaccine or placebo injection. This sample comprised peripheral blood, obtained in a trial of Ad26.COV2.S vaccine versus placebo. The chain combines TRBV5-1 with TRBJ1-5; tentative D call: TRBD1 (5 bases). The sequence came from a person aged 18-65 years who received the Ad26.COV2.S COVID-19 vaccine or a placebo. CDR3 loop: CASARDSNQPQHF. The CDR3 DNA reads TGCGCCAGCGCCAGGGATAGCAATCAGCCCCAGCATTTT.